The rows below give T cell receptor beta chains drawn from one sample of a study of cytomegalovirus exposure and HLA in healthy donors. Repertoires were generated with immunoSEQ multiplex PCR, while TCRdb's copy carries only in-frame clones and drops some. The table includes some 130,000 clones, over 75% detected once. The source material was PBMCs. Receptor source: a woman aged 18-35 years in good health and CMV-seropositive. Each CDR3 is given with its conserved first and last residue. The D gene is left open where the match is weak. For some rows the clone size is stated as once, few or many, or as a class when expanded; others skip it.

D | J | V | length | size | DNA | CDR3
. | TRBJ2-1 | TRBV5-1 | 13 | . | TGCGCCAGCAGTACAGGTTCATACAATGAGCAGTTCTTC | CASSTGSYNEQFF
TRBD1 | TRBJ2-1 | TRBV5-4 | 16 | . | TGTGCCAGCAGCTCGGGACAGGGCCGAGGATCCAATGAGCAGTTCTTC | CASSSGQGRGSNEQFF
TRBD1 | TRBJ1-1 | TRBV5-1 | 14 | . | TGCGCCAGCAGCTTGGCCTCAGGGGGAACTGAAGCTTTCTTT | CASSLASGGTEAFF
TRBD1 | TRBJ1-1 | TRBV9 | 14 | . | TGTGCCAGCAGCGGAGGGACAGTGAACACTGAAGCTTTCTTT | CASSGGTVNTEAFF
TRBD1 | TRBJ1-3 | TRBV11-3 | 13 | once | TGTGCCAGCAGCTTATACAGGGGGAACACCATATATTTT | CASSLYRGNTIYF
TRBD2 | TRBJ2-1 | TRBV7-8 | 18 | . | TGTGCCAGCAGCTTAGCTAGCGGGACCCCGAGCTCCTACAATGAGCAGTTCTTC | CASSLASGTPSSYNEQFF
. | TRBJ1-4 | TRBV11-2 | 13 | . | TGTGCCAGCAGCTTATATATGCGTGAAAAACTGTTTTTT | CASSLYMREKLFF
. | TRBJ2-1 | TRBV18 | 16 | . | TGTGCCAGCTCATCAGATAAACAGGGATCACGGAATGAGCAGTTCTTC | CASSSDKQGSRNEQFF
TRBD2 | TRBJ2-1 | TRBV9 | 15 | . | TGTGCCAGCAGAGTAGTAACGGGAGGGTGCGATGAGCAGTTCTTC | CASRVVTGGCDEQFF
. | TRBJ2-5 | TRBV5-1 | 13 | . | TGCGCCAGCAGCTTGGATGTTCTGGAGACCCAGTACTTC | CASSLDVLETQYF
. | TRBJ1-2 | TRBV9 | 13 | . | TGTGCCAGCAGCGTAGGCGCTAACTATGGCTACACCTTC | CASSVGANYGYTF
TRBD2 | TRBJ2-1 | TRBV2 | 16 | . | TGTGCCAGCAGTGGGGGCGTGAGCGGGGGTAACAATGAGCAGTTCTTC | CASSGGVSGGNNEQFF
. | TRBJ1-1 | TRBV5-1 | 15 | . | TGCGCCAGCAGCTTGTCGTCAGGAGGAAGTACTGAAGCTTTCTTT | CASSLSSGGSTEAFF
. | TRBJ1-1 | TRBV27 | 14 | few | TGTGCCAGCAGTACTTGGCAGGGGAACACTGAAGCTTTCTTT | CASSTWQGNTEAFF
TRBD1 | TRBJ1-1 | TRBV5-8 | 14 | . | TGTGCCAGCAGCTCACAGGGGGCCTGGGCTGAAGCTTTCTTT | CASSSQGAWAEAFF
. | TRBJ1-1 | TRBV6-1 | 12 | . | TGTGCCAGCAGTGAACCCCCCCAGGGAGCTTTCTTT | CASSEPPQGAFF
. | TRBJ1-2 | TRBV12-2 | 15 | . | TGTGCAAGTCGCTTAGGAGCAGGAACACTCGATGGCTACACCTTC | CASRLGAGTLDGYTF
. | TRBJ1-2 | TRBV4-1 | 13 | . | TGCGCCAGCAGCCATCCTAAGGGGGATGGCTACACCTTC | CASSHPKGDGYTF
TRBD1 | TRBJ2-7 | TRBV28 | 16 | . | TGTGCCAGCAGTTTTGTTGGACAGGTGATCTCCTACGAGCAGTACTTC | CASSFVGQVISYEQYF
TRBD1 | TRBJ2-1 | TRBV29-1 | 14 | . | TGCAGCGGTCGACAGGGCAGCTCCTACAATGAGCAGTTCTTC | CSGRQGSSYNEQFF
TRBD2 | TRBJ2-4 | TRBV7-8 | 20 | many | TGTGCCAGCAGCTTATTCCCTAACGGCGGGAGGGCCCGAGGGTGGAACATTCAGTACTTC | CASSLFPNGGRARGWNIQYF
. | TRBJ1-1 | TRBV7-6 | 14 | . | TGTGCCAGCAGCTTAGGGTTAAGGAGTAGTGAAGCTTTCTTT | CASSLGLRSSEAFF
. | TRBJ1-6 | TRBV6-1 | 16 | . | TGTGCCAGCAGTGGCACAGGGAAAATGCTTCATTCACCCCTCCACTTT | CASSGTGKMLHSPLHF
TRBD1 | TRBJ1-2 | TRBV13 | 18 | once | TGTGCCAGCAGCTTAGGACAGGGGTGGTTCGGTGTCCACTATGGCTACACCTTC | CASSLGQGWFGVHYGYTF
. | TRBJ2-7 | TRBV5-6 | 14 | . | TGTGCCAGCAGCGTATATCAGGGGACCTACGAGCAGTACTTC | CASSVYQGTYEQYF
TRBD1 | TRBJ2-5 | TRBV25-1 | 12 | . | TGTGCCACCAGACAGGGGCGAGAGACCCAGTACTTC | CATRQGRETQYF
TRBD1 | TRBJ1-1 | TRBV6-1 | 14 | . | TGTGCCAGCAGTGACCGGGACAGGGGCGGTGAAGCTTTCTTT | CASSDRDRGGEAFF
TRBD2 | TRBJ2-1 | TRBV7-9 | 16 | . | TGTGCCAGCAGCTCGAATCTAGCGGAGAGCTACAATGAGCAGTTCTTC | CASSSNLAESYNEQFF
. | TRBJ2-7 | TRBV5-4 | 13 | . | TGTGCCAGCAGCTTGTTCAGCTCCTACGAGCAGTACTTC | CASSLFSSYEQYF
TRBD2 | TRBJ2-1 | TRBV6-5 | 14 | once | TGTGCCAGCAGTCGACTAGCAACGGGCAATGAGCAGTTCTTC | CASSRLATGNEQFF